This T cell receptor (beta chain) was identified in a study of blood T cell repertoires in COVID-19. Study at large: Both acute and convalescent COVID-19 samples were obtained from the United States, Italy and Spain.

Original processing notes: Reference gene primers were amplified, and this amplification served to estimate nucleated cell counts. Some clones are missing from TCRdb's copy, which holds only in-frame ones; the method was immunoSEQ multiplex PCR. V and J calls and clone size are given by that table; D and trimming were obtained from the DNA. The sample shows some 88,000 clones, roughly three quarters of them seen only once. Trimming cost V 5 bases and J 5 bases, with 13 bases left between them. Germline lookup yields CDR1 SGHAT and CDR2 FQDESV (reference sequence). The CDR3 covers 14 residues. This clone was detected only once.

The sample consisted of peripheral blood. The clonotype comes from a human donor in a cohort sampled during active COVID-19. The chain links TRBV11-1 to TRBJ2-1, with D possibly matching TRBD2 (6 bases). As DNA, the CDR3 is TGTGCCAGCAGCCCCGGGAGTGAGGACAATGAGCAGTTCTTC. As protein: CASSPGSEDNEQFF.